This TCR beta chain comes out of a study of T cell repertoires in cytomegalovirus infection. Looking at the study overall: An indication of both CMV infection and matching HLA type came from public TCR beta signatures. Broader study findings: The cumulative frequency of public TCR beta families distinguished individuals who carried CMV together with the relevant HLA. The study found HLA-C-restricted CMV-specific TCR beta clonotypes dominating the ex vivo response.

Of note for this clonotype: Its antigen is still unknown.

TCRdb re-derived calls from the reads in MiXCR, one entry per CDR3 protein. The repertoire holds 200,000 to 300,000 distinct CDR3 sequences, with approximately 8.3% as singletons. V was cut by 8 bases and J by 4 bases, with 21 bases left in between. CDR3 length equals 15 residues. The sequenced material came from PBMCs. V usage is TRBV5-3 and J usage is TRBJ1-1; maybe TRBD1 (6 bases). TRBV5-3 is treated as an ORF (open reading frame) with a function not yet certain. The receptor's source is a human donor in good health (CMV status not recorded). Some clones in this sample may be carry-over from other donors' samples. The CDR3 loop is CASSVGGRLSTEAFF. The CDR3 coding sequence is TGTGCCAGCAGCGTAGGGGGACGGCTGAGCACTGAAGCTTTCTTT.